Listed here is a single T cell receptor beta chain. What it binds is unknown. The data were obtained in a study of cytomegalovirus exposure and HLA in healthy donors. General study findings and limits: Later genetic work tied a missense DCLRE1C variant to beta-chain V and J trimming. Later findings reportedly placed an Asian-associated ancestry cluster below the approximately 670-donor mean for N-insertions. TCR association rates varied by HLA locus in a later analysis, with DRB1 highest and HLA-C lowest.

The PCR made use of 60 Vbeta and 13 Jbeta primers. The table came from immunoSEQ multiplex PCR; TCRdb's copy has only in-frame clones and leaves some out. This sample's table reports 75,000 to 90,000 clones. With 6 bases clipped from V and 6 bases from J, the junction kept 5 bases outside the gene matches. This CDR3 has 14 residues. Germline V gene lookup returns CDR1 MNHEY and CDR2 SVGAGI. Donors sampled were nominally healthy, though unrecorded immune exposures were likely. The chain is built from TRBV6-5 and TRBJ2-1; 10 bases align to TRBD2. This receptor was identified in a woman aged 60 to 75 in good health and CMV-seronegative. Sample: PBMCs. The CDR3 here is CASRQGLAANEQFF. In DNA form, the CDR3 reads TGTGCCAGCAGACAAGGACTAGCGGCCAATGAGCAGTTCTTC.